Presented here are 10 T cell receptor beta chains from one specimen sequenced in a study of persistence of HIV-infected CD4 T cells. Which antigens these TCRs recognize remains unknown. The libraries were made with immunoSEQ version 4 in survey mode. Clones were read by immunoSEQ multiplex PCR, and TCRdb kept only the in-frame ones, dropping some. The profile shows roughly 35,000 clones, around four fifths of them singletons. Cells were stimulated with overlapping HIV-1 Gag 15-mer peptides. CD40L-negative CD69-negative CD45RO-high memory CD4+ T cells were sorted as populations depleted of antigen-responding cells. Here the sequenced sample was cultured CD4+ T cells from PBMCs, taken from a patient who received antiretroviral therapy. The source of these receptors is an adult with HIV. The donor label of this sample is uncertain.

The V and J genes are TRBV9 and TRBJ1-2, with D possibly matching TRBD1 (5 bases). Looked up from germline, CDR1 is SGDLS and CDR2 is YYNGEE. The CDR3 contains 13 residues. Trimming removed 0 bases from V and 7 bases from J, with 10 bases in between. CDR3 nucleotides: TGTGCCAGCAGCGTAGATAACGGGGCTGGCTACACCTTC. Protein product: CASSVDNGAGYTF.

This chain uses TRBV7-2 with TRBJ2-1, with 12 bases lining up with TRBD2. From germline, CDR1 is SGHTA and CDR2 FQGNSA. J was trimmed by 7 bases and V by 4 bases; bases with no gene match: 8. This CDR3 is 16 amino acids long. The CDR3 is CASSWPPLAGGNEQFF. CDR3 nucleotides: TGTGCCAGCAGCTGGCCCCCTCTAGCGGGGGGGAATGAGCAGTTCTTC.

The chain is built from TRBV27 and TRBJ1-1, with D uncertain. The CDR3 has 15 amino acids. CDR1 is MNHEY and CDR2 is SMNVEV in the germline V gene (reference sequence). Trimming removed 6 bases at V and 1 base at J, with 15 bases between. CDR3 DNA sequence: TGTGCCAGCAGGCTCCAAACCCAAAGGAACACTGAAGCTTTCTTT. Translation gives CASRLQTQRNTEAFF.

The rearrangement joins TRBV6-5 to TRBJ1-2; no clear D. V gave up 7 bases and J gave up 4 bases, with 13 bases separating them. The CDR3 is 13 amino acids. Looked up from germline, CDR1 is MNHEY and CDR2 is SVGAGI. This chain's CDR3 is CASKQDGAYGYTF. DNA of the CDR3: TGTGCCAGCAAGCAAGACGGTGCCTATGGCTACACCTTC.

This clone came up a few times. The chain links TRBV9 to TRBJ1-1; D is uncertain. V was cut by 0 bases and J by 5 bases, with 14 bases left in between. This CDR3 comprises 15 residues. Germline CDR1 and CDR2: SGDLS and YYNGEE. CDR3 loop: CASSVVTDPRTEAFF. In DNA, the CDR3 is TGTGCCAGCAGCGTAGTCACAGACCCGAGGACTGAAGCTTTCTTT.

The rearrangement joins TRBV5-1 to TRBJ2-3, with 14 bases identical to TRBD2. With 4 bases clipped from V and 6 bases from J, the junction kept 7 bases outside the gene matches. Germline V gives CDR1 SGHRS, CDR2 YFSETQ. This CDR3 has 16 residues. CDR3 DNA sequence: TGCGCCAGCAGCCTGGGACTAGCGGGGGAAGCGGATACGCAGTATTTT. Protein: CASSLGLAGEADTQYF.

The chain combines TRBV27 with TRBJ1-1; D is unresolved. Between the trimmed V and J ends, which lost 6 bases and 4 bases, there was a span of 18 bases. The CDR3 has 15 residues. Per germline, CDR1 MNHEY and CDR2 SMNVEV (reference sequence). CDR3 in DNA: TGTGCCAGCAGCGAGCTGGCACGGGCGGGCACTGAAGCTTTCTTT. It encodes CASSELARAGTEAFF.

J is TRBJ2-3 and V is TRBV7-3, with D perhaps TRBD2 (6 bases). This CDR3 spans 13 amino acids. Germline lookup yields CDR1 SGHTA and CDR2 FQGTGA. Trimming shortened V by 5 bases and J by 9 bases, and 15 bases separated the two germline ends. CDR3 residues: CASSQLLAQTQYF. DNA for the CDR3: TGTGCCAGCAGCCAACTACTAGCCCAGACGCAGTATTTT.

The gene calls are TRBV6-4 and TRBJ2-2; unclear D gene. Trimming pared 6 bases from V and 4 bases from J, leaving 12 bases between. Germline CDR1 and CDR2: MRHNA and SNTAGT. The length of the CDR3 is 14 residues. This CDR3 reads CASRQTVITGELFF. DNA of the CDR3: TGTGCCAGCAGGCAGACGGTTATCACCGGGGAGCTGTTTTTT.

The rearrangement joins TRBV5-5 to TRBJ1-2; D not certain. Germline CDR1 and CDR2: SGHKS and YYEKEE (reference sequence). The CDR3 loop spans 14 amino acids. The ends were cut back, 2 bases at V and 4 bases at J, with 12 bases in the middle. Here the CDR3 DNA reads TGTGCCAGCAGCTTCTCCCCCGGGGTCTATGGCTACACCTTC. Its protein product is CASSFSPGVYGYTF.